Included here is one TCR beta chain sequence, with context. The target antigen is unknown. CDR3 length equals 13 residues. The V gene lost 6 bases and the J gene lost 4 bases, with 13 bases spanning the gap. These data come from a study of T cells in Graves' hyperthyroidism and ophthalmopathy. Study-wide context: Peripheral blood draws took place at initial diagnosis, ahead of any treatment. General observations from the study: The model identified upcoming ophthalmopathy a median approximately six months ahead of onset.

Participants, patients aged 18 to 65, had newly diagnosed hyperthyroidism with a duration under 2 months. The PBMCs were sourced from fresh peripheral blood (more than 9 ml). There were TCR beta CDR3 regions amplified from RNA transcripts. The TCR CDR3 first-round RT-PCR relied on the HTBI primer set. A single record per CDR3 protein comes from TCRdb applying MiXCR to the multiplex PCR reads. The sample lists 550,000 to 850,000 distinct CDR3 sequences; around 19% were seen once. This chain connects TRBV12-3 or TRBV12-4 to TRBJ2-7; possible D gene TRBD2, 5 bases. This TCR came from a woman between 45 and 65 years old with Graves' hyperthyroidism that later progressed to Graves' ophthalmopathy. Sequenced sample: blood. CDR3 nucleotides: TGTGCCAGCAGCGTAATGGACTCATACGAGCAGTACTTC. It specifies CASSVMDSYEQYF.